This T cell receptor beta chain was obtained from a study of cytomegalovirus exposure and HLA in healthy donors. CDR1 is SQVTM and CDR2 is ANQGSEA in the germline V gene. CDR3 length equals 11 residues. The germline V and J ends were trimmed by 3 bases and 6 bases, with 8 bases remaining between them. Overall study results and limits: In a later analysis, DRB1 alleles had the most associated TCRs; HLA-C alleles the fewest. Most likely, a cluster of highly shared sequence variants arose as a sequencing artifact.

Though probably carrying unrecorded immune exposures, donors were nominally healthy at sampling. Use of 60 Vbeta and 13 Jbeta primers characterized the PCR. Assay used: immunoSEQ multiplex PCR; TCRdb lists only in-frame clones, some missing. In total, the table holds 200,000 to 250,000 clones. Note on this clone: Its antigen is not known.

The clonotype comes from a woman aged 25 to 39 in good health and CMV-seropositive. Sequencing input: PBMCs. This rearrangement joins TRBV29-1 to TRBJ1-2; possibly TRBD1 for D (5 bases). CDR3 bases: TGCAGCGTTGATTCGGGGGATGGCTACACCTTC. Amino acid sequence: CSVDSGDGYTF.